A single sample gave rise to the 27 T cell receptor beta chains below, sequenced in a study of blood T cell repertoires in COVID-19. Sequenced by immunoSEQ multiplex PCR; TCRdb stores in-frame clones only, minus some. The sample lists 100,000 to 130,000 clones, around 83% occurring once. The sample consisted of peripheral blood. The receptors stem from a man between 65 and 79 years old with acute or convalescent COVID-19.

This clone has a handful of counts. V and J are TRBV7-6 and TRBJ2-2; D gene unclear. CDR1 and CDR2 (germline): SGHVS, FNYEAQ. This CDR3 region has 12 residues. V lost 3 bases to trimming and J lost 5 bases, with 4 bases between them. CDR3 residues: CASSFSTGELFF. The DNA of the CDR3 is TGTGCCAGCAGCTTTTCTACCGGGGAGCTGTTTTTT. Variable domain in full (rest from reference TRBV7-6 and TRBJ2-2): GAGVSQSPRYKVTKRGQDVALRCDPISGHVSLYWYRQALGQGPEFLTYFNYEAQQDKSGLPNDRFSAERPEGSISTLTIQRTEQRDSAMYRCASSFSTGELFFGEGSRLTVL.

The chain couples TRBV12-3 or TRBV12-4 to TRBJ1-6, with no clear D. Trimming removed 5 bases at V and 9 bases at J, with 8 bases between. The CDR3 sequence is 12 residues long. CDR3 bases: TGTGCCAGCAGTCGTCCCGGTTCACCCCTCCACTTT. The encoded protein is CASSRPGSPLHF.

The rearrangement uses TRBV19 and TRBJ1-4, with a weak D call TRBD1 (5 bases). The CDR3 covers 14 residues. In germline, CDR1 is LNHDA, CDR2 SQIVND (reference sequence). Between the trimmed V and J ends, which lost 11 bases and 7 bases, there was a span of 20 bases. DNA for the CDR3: TGTGCCTCCGGACCGGAGGGTGGGACTGAAAAACTGTTTTTT. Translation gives CASGPEGGTEKLFF.

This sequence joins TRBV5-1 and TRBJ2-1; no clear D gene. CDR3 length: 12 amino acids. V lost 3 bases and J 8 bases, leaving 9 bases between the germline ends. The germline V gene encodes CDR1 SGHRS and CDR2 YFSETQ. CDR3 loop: CASSSLVDEQFF. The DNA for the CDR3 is TGCGCCAGCAGCTCCTTAGTCGATGAGCAGTTCTTC.

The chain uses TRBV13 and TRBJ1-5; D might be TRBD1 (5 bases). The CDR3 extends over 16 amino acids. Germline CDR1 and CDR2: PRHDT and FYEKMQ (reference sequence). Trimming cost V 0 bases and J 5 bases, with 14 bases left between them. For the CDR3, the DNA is TGTGCCAGCAGCTTAGGCCGGCTAGGGGCTGATCAGCCCCAGCATTTT. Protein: CASSLGRLGADQPQHF. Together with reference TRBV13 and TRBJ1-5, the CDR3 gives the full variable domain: AAGVIQSPRHLIKEKRETATLKCYPIPRHDTVYWYQQGPGQDPQFLISFYEKMQSDKGSIPDRFSAQQFSDYHSELNMSSLELGDSALYFCASSLGRLGADQPQHFGDGTRLSIL.

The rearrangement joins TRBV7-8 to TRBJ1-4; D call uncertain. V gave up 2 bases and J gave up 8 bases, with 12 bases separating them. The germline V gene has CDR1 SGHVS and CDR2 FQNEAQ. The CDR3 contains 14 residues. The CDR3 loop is CASSLSRSGEKLFF. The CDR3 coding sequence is TGTGCCAGCAGCTTATCCAGGTCGGGAGAAAAACTGTTTTTT.

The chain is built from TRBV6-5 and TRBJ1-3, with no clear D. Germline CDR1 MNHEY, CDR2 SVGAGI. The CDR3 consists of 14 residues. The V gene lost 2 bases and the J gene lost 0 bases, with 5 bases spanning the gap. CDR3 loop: CASSYGGSGNTIYF. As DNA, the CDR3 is TGTGCCAGCAGTTACGGAGGCTCTGGAAACACCATATATTTT.

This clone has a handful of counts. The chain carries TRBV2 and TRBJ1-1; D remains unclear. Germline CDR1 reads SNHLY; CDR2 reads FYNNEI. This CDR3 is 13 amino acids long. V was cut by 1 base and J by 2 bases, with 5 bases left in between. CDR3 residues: CASSEDPNTEAFF. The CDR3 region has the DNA TGTGCCAGCAGTGAAGATCCTAACACTGAAGCTTTCTTT. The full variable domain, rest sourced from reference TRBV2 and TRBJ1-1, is EPEVTQTPSHQVTQMGQEVILRCVPISNHLYFYWYRQILGQKVEFLVSFYNNEISEKSEIFDDQFSVERPDGSNFTLKIRSTKLEDSAMYFCASSEDPNTEAFFGQGTRLTVV.

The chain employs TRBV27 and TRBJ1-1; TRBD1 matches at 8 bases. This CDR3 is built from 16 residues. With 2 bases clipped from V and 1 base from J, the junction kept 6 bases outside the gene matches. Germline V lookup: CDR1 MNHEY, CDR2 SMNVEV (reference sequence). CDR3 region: CASSLRPTGANTEAFF. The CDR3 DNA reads TGTGCCAGCAGTTTAAGACCGACAGGGGCGAACACTGAAGCTTTCTTT.

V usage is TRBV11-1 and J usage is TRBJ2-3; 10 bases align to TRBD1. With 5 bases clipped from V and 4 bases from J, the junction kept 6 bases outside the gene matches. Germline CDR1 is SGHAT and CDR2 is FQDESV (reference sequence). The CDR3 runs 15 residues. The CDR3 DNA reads TGTGCCAGCAGCCCCCGGACAGGGGGGGCAGATACGCAGTATTTT. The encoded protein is CASSPRTGGADTQYF. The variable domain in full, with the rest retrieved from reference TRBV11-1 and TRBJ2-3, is EAEVAQSPRYKITEKSQAVAFWCDPISGHATLYWYRQILGQGPELLVQFQDESVVDDSQLPKDRFSAERLKGVDSTLKIQPAELGDSAMYLCASSPRTGGADTQYFGPGTRLTVL.

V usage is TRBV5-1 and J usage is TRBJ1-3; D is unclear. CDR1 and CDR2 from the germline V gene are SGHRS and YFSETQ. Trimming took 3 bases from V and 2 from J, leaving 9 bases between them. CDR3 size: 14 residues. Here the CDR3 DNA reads TGCGCCAGCAGCTCCGGAGGGACTGGAAACACCATATATTTT. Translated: CASSSGGTGNTIYF.

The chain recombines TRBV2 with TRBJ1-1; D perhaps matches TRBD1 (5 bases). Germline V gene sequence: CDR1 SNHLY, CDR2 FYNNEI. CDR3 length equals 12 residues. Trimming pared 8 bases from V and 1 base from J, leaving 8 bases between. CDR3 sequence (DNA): TGTGCCAGCGCGGACACGAACACTGAAGCTTTCTTT. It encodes CASADTNTEAFF. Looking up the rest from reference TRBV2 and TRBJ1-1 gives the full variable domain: EPEVTQTPSHQVTQMGQEVILRCVPISNHLYFYWYRQILGQKVEFLVSFYNNEISEKSEIFDDQFSVERPDGSNFTLKIRSTKLEDSAMYFCASADTNTEAFFGQGTRLTVV.

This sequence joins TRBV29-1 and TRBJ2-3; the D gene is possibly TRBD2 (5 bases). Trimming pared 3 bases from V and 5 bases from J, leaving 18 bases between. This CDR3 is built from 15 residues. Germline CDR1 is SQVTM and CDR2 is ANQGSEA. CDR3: CSVDTYRQAGDTQYF. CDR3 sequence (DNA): TGCAGCGTTGATACGTACCGGCAGGCGGGAGATACGCAGTATTTT.

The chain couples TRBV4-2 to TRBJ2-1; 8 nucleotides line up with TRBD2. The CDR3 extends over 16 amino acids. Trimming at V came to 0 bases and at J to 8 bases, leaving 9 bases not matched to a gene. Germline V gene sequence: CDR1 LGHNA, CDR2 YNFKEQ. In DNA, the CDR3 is TGTGCCAGCAGCCAAGATATTCGGGAGGGGAAGGATGAGCAGTTCTTC. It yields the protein CASSQDIREGKDEQFF.

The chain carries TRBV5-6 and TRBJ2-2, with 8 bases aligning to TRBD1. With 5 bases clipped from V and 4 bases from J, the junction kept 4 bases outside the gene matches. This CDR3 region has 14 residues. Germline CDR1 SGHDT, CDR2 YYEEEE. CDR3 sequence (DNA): TGTGCCAGCAGAATAGACAGGGGCACCGGGGAGCTGTTTTTT. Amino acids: CASRIDRGTGELFF. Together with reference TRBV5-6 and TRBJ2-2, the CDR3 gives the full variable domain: DAGVTQSPTHLIKTRGQQVTLRCSPKSGHDTVSWYQQALGQGPQFIFQYYEEEERQRGNFPDRFSGHQFPNYSSELNVNALLLGDSALYLCASRIDRGTGELFFGEGSRLTVL.

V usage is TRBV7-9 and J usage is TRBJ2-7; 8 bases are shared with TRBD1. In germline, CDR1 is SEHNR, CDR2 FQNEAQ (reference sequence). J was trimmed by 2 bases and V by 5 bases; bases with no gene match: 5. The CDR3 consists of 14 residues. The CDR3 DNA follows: TGTGCCAGCAGCATAGGGACAGGCCCCTACGAGCAGTACTTC. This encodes CASSIGTGPYEQYF.

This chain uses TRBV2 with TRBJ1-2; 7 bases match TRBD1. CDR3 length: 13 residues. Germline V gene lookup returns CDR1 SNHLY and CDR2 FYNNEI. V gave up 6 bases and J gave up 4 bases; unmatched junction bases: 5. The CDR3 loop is CASRRQGSYGYTF. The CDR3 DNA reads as TGTGCCAGCAGGCGACAGGGATCCTATGGCTACACCTTC.

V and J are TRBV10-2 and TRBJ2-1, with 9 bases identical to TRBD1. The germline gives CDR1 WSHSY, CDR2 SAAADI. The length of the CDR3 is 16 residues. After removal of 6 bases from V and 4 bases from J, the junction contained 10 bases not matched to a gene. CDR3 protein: CASSGGQGKSYNEQFF. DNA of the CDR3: TGCGCCAGCAGCGGAGGACAGGGGAAAAGTTACAATGAGCAGTTCTTC.

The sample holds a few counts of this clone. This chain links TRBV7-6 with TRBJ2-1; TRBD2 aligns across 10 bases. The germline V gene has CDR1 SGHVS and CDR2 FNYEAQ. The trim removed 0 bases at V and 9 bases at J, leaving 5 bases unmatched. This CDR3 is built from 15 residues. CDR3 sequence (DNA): TGTGCCAGCAGCTTAGCGGCTAGCGGGGGAACTGAGCAGTTCTTC. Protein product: CASSLAASGGTEQFF.

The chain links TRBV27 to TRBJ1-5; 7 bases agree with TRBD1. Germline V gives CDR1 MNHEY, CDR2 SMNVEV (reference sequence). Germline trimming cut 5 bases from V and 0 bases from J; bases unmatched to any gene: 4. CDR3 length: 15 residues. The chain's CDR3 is CASSPGTDSNQPQHF. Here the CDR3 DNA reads TGTGCCAGCAGTCCCGGGACAGATAGCAATCAGCCCCAGCATTTT.

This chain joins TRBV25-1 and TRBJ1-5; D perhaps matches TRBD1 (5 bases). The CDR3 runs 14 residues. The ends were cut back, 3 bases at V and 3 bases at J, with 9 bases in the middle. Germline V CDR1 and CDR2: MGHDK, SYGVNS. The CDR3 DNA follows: TGTGCCAGCAGTGACAGACAGCTCAATCAGCCCCAGCATTTT. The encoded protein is CASSDRQLNQPQHF.

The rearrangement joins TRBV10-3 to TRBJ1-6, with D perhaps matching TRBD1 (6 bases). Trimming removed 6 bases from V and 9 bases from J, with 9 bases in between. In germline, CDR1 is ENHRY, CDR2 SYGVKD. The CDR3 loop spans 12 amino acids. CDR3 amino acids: CAIRGDTSPLHF. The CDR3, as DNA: TGTGCCATCAGGGGGGACACTTCACCCCTCCACTTT.

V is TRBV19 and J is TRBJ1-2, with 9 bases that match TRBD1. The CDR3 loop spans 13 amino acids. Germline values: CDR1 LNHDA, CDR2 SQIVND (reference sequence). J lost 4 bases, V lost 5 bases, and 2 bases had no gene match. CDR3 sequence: CASSVQGAYGYTF. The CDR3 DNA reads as TGTGCCAGTAGTGTACAGGGGGCCTATGGCTACACCTTC.

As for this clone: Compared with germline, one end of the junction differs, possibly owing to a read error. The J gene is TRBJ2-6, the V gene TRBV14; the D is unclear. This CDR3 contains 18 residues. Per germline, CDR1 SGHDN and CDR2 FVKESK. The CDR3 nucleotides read TGTGCCAGCAGTCAAGTCGGAACAGTATACTCTGGGGCCAACGTCCTGACTTTC. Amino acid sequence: CASSQVGTVYSGANVLTF.

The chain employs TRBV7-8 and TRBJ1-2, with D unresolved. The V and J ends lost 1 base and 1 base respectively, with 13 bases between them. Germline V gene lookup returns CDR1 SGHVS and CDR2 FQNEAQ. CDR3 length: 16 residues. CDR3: CASSLVSGVLNYGYTF. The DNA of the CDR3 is TGTGCCAGCAGCTTAGTTTCGGGAGTCCTTAACTATGGCTACACCTTC. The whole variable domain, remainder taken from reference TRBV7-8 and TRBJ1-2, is GAGVSQSPRYKVAKRGQDVALRCDPISGHVSLFWYQQALGQGPEFLTYFQNEAQLDKSGLPSDRFFAERPEGSVSTLKIQRTQQEDSAVYLCASSLVSGVLNYGYTFGSGTRLTVV.

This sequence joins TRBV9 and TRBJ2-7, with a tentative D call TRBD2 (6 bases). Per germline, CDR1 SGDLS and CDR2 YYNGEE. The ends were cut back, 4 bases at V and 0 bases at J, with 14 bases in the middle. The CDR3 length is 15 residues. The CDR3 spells CASSPTGGASYEQYF. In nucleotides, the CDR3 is TGTGCCAGCAGCCCTACGGGCGGGGCCTCCTACGAGCAGTACTTC.

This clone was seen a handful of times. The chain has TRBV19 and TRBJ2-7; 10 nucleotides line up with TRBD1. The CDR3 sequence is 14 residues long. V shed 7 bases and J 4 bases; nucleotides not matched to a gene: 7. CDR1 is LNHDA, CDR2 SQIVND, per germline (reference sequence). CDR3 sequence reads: CASTNGQGEYEQYF. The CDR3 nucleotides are TGTGCCAGTACCAACGGACAGGGGGAATACGAGCAGTACTTC.